These 18 T cell receptor beta chains originate from one sample sequenced in a study of blood T cell repertoires in COVID-19. Libraries were prepared by immunoSEQ multiplex PCR; TCRdb keeps only in-frame clonotypes and omits some of them. This table holds about 200,000 clones, 86% found once. What was sequenced was peripheral blood. The receptors stem from a man aged 50 to 59 with acute or convalescent COVID-19.

The rearrangement uses TRBV5-5 and TRBJ2-6; D ambiguous. V gave up 0 bases and J gave up 2 bases, with 9 bases separating them. The germline CDR1 and CDR2 sequences are SGHKS and YYEKEE (reference sequence). CDR3 length: 16 residues. This CDR3 is CASSLAVGTGANVLTF. CDR3 in DNA: TGTGCCAGCAGCTTGGCCGTCGGTACTGGGGCCAACGTCCTGACTTTC.

This clone has only a few counts. J is TRBJ1-6 and V is TRBV18; D possibly corresponds to TRBD1 (5 bases). CDR3 length: 15 amino acids. The V end lost 3 bases, the J end lost 9 bases, and 15 bases lay between the germline ends. The germline CDR1 and CDR2 sequences are KGHSH and LQKENI. This chain's CDR3 is CASSPPQAQFSPLHF. CDR3 bases: TGTGCCAGCTCACCTCCACAGGCTCAGTTTTCACCCCTCCACTTT.

Details on this clone: A much larger clone is a single base away; this may be a read error. The sample has other DNA sequences that encode this CDR3 too. This chain uses TRBV24-1 with TRBJ1-1; 9 bases are a match to TRBD1. V was clipped by 4 bases and J by 4 bases; unmatched bases: 0. Germline values: CDR1 KGHDR, CDR2 SFDVKD. The CDR3 has 13 residues. The CDR3 bases are TGTGCCACCAGTGAGGGACAGGGCACTGAAGCTTTCTTT. Its translation is CATSEGQGTEAFF.

This clone came up once. The chain employs TRBV11-2 and TRBJ1-6; no reliable D call. The V end was cut by 2 bases, the J end by 7 bases, with 12 bases between. The CDR3 is 15 amino acids. The germline gives CDR1 SGHAT, CDR2 FQNNGV. CDR3 residues: CASSLRPPGNSPLHF. The CDR3 nucleotides are TGTGCCAGCAGCTTAAGGCCACCGGGGAATTCACCCCTCCACTTT. Full variable domain (remainder filled in from reference TRBV11-2 and TRBJ1-6): EAGVAQSPRYKIIEKRQSVAFWCNPISGHATLYWYQQILGQGPKLLIQFQNNGVVDDSQLPKDRFSAERLKGVDSTLKIQPAKLEDSAVYLCASSLRPPGNSPLHFGNGTRLTVT.

V is TRBV2 and J is TRBJ1-1; TRBD1 aligns across 7 bases. The trim removed 9 bases at V and 0 bases at J, leaving 7 bases unmatched. Germline V lookup: CDR1 SNHLY, CDR2 FYNNEI. The CDR3 runs 14 residues. The chain's CDR3 is CARTGPNLNTEAFF. The CDR3 DNA is TGTGCCAGGACAGGGCCGAACCTGAACACTGAAGCTTTCTTT.

The rearrangement joins TRBV19 to TRBJ1-5, with a possible D match to TRBD1 (6 bases). CDR3 size: 15 residues. Trimming pared 1 base from V and 7 bases from J, leaving 14 bases between. Germline lookup yields CDR1 LNHDA and CDR2 SQIVND (reference sequence). The chain's CDR3 is CASSIGAGAWQPQHF. The CDR3 bases are TGTGCCAGTAGTATAGGTGCGGGGGCCTGGCAGCCCCAGCATTTT. The whole variable domain, filled in from reference TRBV19 and TRBJ1-5, reads DGGITQSPKYLFRKEGQNVTLSCEQNLNHDAMYWYRQDPGQGLRLIYYSQIVNDFQKGDIAEGYSVSREKKESFPLTVTSAQKNPTAFYLCASSIGAGAWQPQHFGDGTRLSIL.

The chain recombines TRBV6-5 with TRBJ1-6; D call uncertain. V was clipped by 6 bases and J by 0 bases, with 9 bases between them. The length of the CDR3 is 15 residues. In germline, CDR1 is MNHEY, CDR2 SVGAGI. The chain's CDR3 is CASRQMSSYNSPLHF. The DNA for the CDR3 is TGTGCCAGCAGACAGATGAGCTCCTATAATTCACCCCTCCACTTT.

The chain combines TRBV5-4 with TRBJ2-3; a possible D gene is TRBD1 (6 bases). The germline CDR1 and CDR2 sequences are SGHNT and YYREEE (reference sequence). V lost 4 bases, J lost 4 bases, and 10 bases lay in between. The CDR3 contains 13 residues. The CDR3 DNA follows: TGTGCCAGCAGCCGCAGGGGTGCAGATACGCAGTATTTT. As protein: CASSRRGADTQYF.

This clone came up once. The DNA of the CDR3 is TGTGCCAGCAGCAAAGAGGGCAGGGTTGTCTACAATGAGCAGTTCTTC. Residues: CASSKEGRVVYNEQFF. The gene calls are TRBV21-1 and TRBJ2-1; TRBD1, the D gene given by the table, was not confirmed from the DNA. TRBV21-1 is annotated as a pseudogene. The CDR3 sequence is 16 residues long.

V and J are TRBV6-1 and TRBJ2-6; 8 bases are shared with TRBD1. Germline V gene sequence: CDR1 MNHNS, CDR2 SASEGT. The CDR3 totals 20 residues. Unmatched junction bases numbered 13, after V lost 2 bases and J lost 1 base. In DNA form, the CDR3 reads TGTGCCAGCAGTGAATACTTAAACAGGGGGGCTCTTTCTGGGGCCAACGTCCTGACTTTC. It codes for CASSEYLNRGALSGANVLTF.

V gene TRBV5-6 combines with J gene TRBJ1-6, with 9 nucleotides matching TRBD1. The CDR3 is 16 amino acids. The V segment lost 3 bases and the J segment 6 bases; nucleotides outside the gene matches: 7. The germline V gene has CDR1 SGHDT and CDR2 YYEEEE. This CDR3 is CASSWGQGKGNSPLHF. In DNA, the CDR3 is TGTGCCAGCAGCTGGGGACAGGGTAAAGGTAATTCACCCCTCCACTTT. Drawing the rest from reference TRBV5-6 and TRBJ1-6, the complete variable domain is DAGVTQSPTHLIKTRGQQVTLRCSPKSGHDTVSWYQQALGQGPQFIFQYYEEEERQRGNFPDRFSGHQFPNYSSELNVNALLLGDSALYLCASSWGQGKGNSPLHFGNGTRLTVT.

The rearrangement links TRBV29-1 to TRBJ1-1; 10 bases are shared with TRBD1. Trimming took 5 bases from V and 3 from J; bases not matched to a gene: 3. The CDR3 length is 13 residues. From germline, CDR1 is SQVTM and CDR2 ANQGSEA. The CDR3 region is CSVPGQGHTEAFF. Here the CDR3 DNA reads TGCAGCGTTCCGGGACAGGGGCACACTGAAGCTTTCTTT.

With regard to this clone: Other DNA variants within this sample encode the same CDR3. The chain recombines TRBV14 with TRBJ2-7; no reliable D call. V lost 1 base to trimming and J lost 2 bases, with 6 bases between them. Germline assignment: CDR1 SGHDN and CDR2 FVKESK. This CDR3 is built from 13 residues. The CDR3 reads CASSQAPPYEQYF. The DNA for the CDR3 is TGTGCCAGCAGCCAAGCTCCCCCCTACGAGCAGTACTTC. Supplemented by reference TRBV14 and TRBJ2-7, the full variable domain reads EAGVTQFPSHSVIEKGQTVTLRCDPISGHDNLYWYRRVMGKEIKFLLHFVKESKQDESGMPNNRFLAERTGGTYSTLKVQPAELEDSGVYFCASSQAPPYEQYFGPGTRLTVT.

DNA for the CDR3: TGTGCCAGCAGCCCGGACAGTGGAAACACCATATATTTT. It encodes CASSPDSGNTIYF. V usage is TRBV7-8 and J usage is TRBJ1-3, with D possibly TRBD1 on 6 matching bases. In germline, CDR1 is SGHVS, CDR2 FQNEAQ. The V end lost 5 bases, the J end lost 3 bases, and 8 bases lay between the germline ends. CDR3 length: 13 amino acids.

The chain recombines TRBV19 with TRBJ1-5, with TRBD1 matching over 7 bases. The length of the CDR3 is 18 residues. The V and J ends lost 1 base and 2 bases, in that order; junction bases with no gene match: 11. CDR1 and CDR2 from the germline V gene are LNHDA and SQIVND (reference sequence). CDR3 in DNA: TGTGCCAGTAGTATAGCGGGACAGTCATTTAGGGGCAATCAGCCCCAGCATTTT. Translation: CASSIAGQSFRGNQPQHF.

This clone was recorded a few times. CDR3 residues: CASSQKQGVRRNEQFF. The CDR3 nucleotides read TGTGCCAGCAGCCAAAAACAGGGTGTCCGTAGGAATGAGCAGTTCTTC. The chain carries TRBV14 and TRBJ2-1; TRBD1 is a possible D gene (6 bases). CDR3 length: 16 amino acids. The V gene lost 2 bases and the J gene lost 7 bases, with 18 bases spanning the gap. CDR1 is SGHDN, CDR2 FVKESK, per germline.

This rearrangement joins TRBV19 to TRBJ2-7, with D possibly being TRBD2 (5 bases). Trimming stripped 4 bases from V and 0 bases from J, with 7 bases between. CDR3 size: 13 residues. Per the germline V gene, CDR1 is LNHDA and CDR2 is SQIVND (reference sequence). The CDR3 sequence is CASSRESSYEQYF. The CDR3 nucleotides read TGTGCCAGTAGTAGGGAGAGCTCCTACGAGCAGTACTTC.

The chain carries TRBV25-1 and TRBJ1-2, with TRBD1 identical over 9 bases. V lost 7 bases, J lost 5 bases, and 5 bases stayed unmatched. Germline V gene sequence: CDR1 MGHDK, CDR2 SYGVNS. This CDR3 has 13 amino acids. The CDR3 bases are TGTGCCAGCACCTTAGGGACAGGGTATGGCTACACCTTC. Its translation: CASTLGTGYGYTF.